This T cell receptor (beta chain) comes out of a study of T cell responses to AZD1222 COVID-19 vaccine. Sequencing was performed with immunoSEQ multiplex PCR; in TCRdb, only in-frame clones are kept and a portion is missing. The repertoire holds approximately 170,000 clones, with 80% to 90% as singletons. This clone was seen only once. The material sequenced was peripheral blood, taken on day 0 of AZD1222 vaccination. The TCR sequence derives from an adult in good health.

The CDR3 sequence: CAISGPLDSGGRTDTQYF. In nucleotides, the CDR3 is TGTGCCATCAGTGGACCCTTGGATAGCGGGGGGCGCACAGATACGCAGTATTTT. This chain links TRBV10-3 with TRBJ2-3; 10 nucleotides agree with TRBD2. V shed 4 bases, J shed 1 base, and the junction held 11 bases outside the gene matches. The CDR3 is 18 residues long. Germline-derived CDR1 and CDR2 are ENHRY and SYGVKD.